The next 11 T cell receptor beta chains were all read from a single sample in a study of identical twins. Each CDR3 protein is one row after TCRdb ran MiXCR on the 5' RACE reads. The table has around 670,000 distinct CDR3 sequences, roughly 6% seen once. The sequencing input was naive T cells sorted from blood. Receptors were obtained from a man in his late teens or twenties in good health.

At least ten counts were recorded for this clonotype. This chain uses TRBV2 with TRBJ2-4; tentatively, D is TRBD2 (5 bases). Germline V gene data show CDR1 as SNHLY and CDR2 as FYNNEI. The CDR3 has 14 amino acids. V was clipped by 2 bases and J by 6 bases, with 11 bases between them. CDR3: CASSESGSGNIQYF. The CDR3 bases are TGTGCCAGCAGTGAATCGGGGTCTGGAAACATTCAGTACTTC.

This clonotype was found a few times. The chain couples TRBV19 to TRBJ1-3; weak D call: TRBD1 (6 bases). The germline V and J ends were trimmed by 3 bases and 2 bases, with 11 bases remaining between them. Per the germline V gene, CDR1 is LNHDA and CDR2 is SQIVND (reference sequence). CDR3 length equals 15 residues. Written as DNA, the CDR3 is TGTGCCAGTAGTATCCAGACAGGAACTGGAAACACCATATATTTT. This codes for CASSIQTGTGNTIYF.

This clonotype was counted only a few times. The chain recombines TRBV7-2 with TRBJ1-2, with TRBD1 identical over 8 bases. The CDR3 is made up of 21 amino acids. Germline-derived CDR1 and CDR2 are SGHTA and FQGNSA. The trim removed 0 bases at V and 0 bases at J, leaving 18 bases unmatched. This CDR3 reads CASSLAFGQGIGGRSNYGYTF. The CDR3 nucleotides read TGTGCCAGCAGCTTAGCGTTCGGACAGGGTATTGGTGGAAGGTCTAACTATGGCTACACCTTC.

The chain recombines TRBV7-9 with TRBJ1-1, with D maybe TRBD1 (5 bases). Germline V gives CDR1 SEHNR, CDR2 FQNEAQ (reference sequence). This CDR3 has 15 amino acids. Trimming removed 5 bases at V and 4 bases at J, with 17 bases between. The CDR3 DNA is TGTGCCAGCAGCCCCCGGACAAGGCTGGGCACTGAAGCTTTCTTT. Encoded protein: CASSPRTRLGTEAFF. The full variable domain, rest sourced from reference TRBV7-9 and TRBJ1-1, is DTGVSQNPRHKITKRGQNVTFRCDPISEHNRLYWYRQTLGQGPEFLTYFQNEAQLEKSRLLSDRFSAERPKGSFSTLEIQRTEQGDSAMYLCASSPRTRLGTEAFFGQGTRLTVV.

Concerning this clonotype: This could be a read error, since a much larger clone is one nucleotide away. Since no conserved phenylalanine or tryptophan closes the CDR3, a read error is the likely cause. The rearrangement joins TRBV12-3 or TRBV12-4 to TRBJ1-5; D uncertain. The CDR3 loop spans 15 amino acids. Trimming removed 1 base at V and 3 bases at J, with 10 bases between. CDR3 in amino acids: CASSLGGGNNQPQHS. The CDR3 DNA follows: TGTGCCAGCAGTTTAGGGGGAGGGAACAATCAGCCCCAGCATTCT.

In this sample, this clonotype turned up many times. This chain links TRBV12-3 or TRBV12-4 with TRBJ2-3, with 16 nucleotides matching TRBD2. The CDR3 loop spans 17 amino acids. V was clipped by 6 bases and J by 0 bases; unmatched bases: 3. The chain's CDR3 is CASSGTSGRGSTDTQYF. The DNA of the CDR3 is TGTGCCAGCAGCGGGACTAGCGGGAGGGGAAGCACAGATACGCAGTATTTT.

This clonotype was recorded once. Germline is not matched at one junction end, which may reflect a read error. The chain joins TRBV5-6 to TRBJ2-7; the D is unclear. Germline CDR1 and CDR2: SGHDT and YYEEEE. The CDR3 loop spans 12 amino acids. The CDR3 region has the DNA TGTGCCAGCAGCTTAATTGAGGACGAGCAGCACTTC. Its translation is CASSLIEDEQHF. The full variable domain, rest sourced from reference TRBV5-6 and TRBJ2-7, is DAGVTQSPTHLIKTRGQQVTLRCSPKSGHDTVSWYQQALGQGPQFIFQYYEEEERQRGNFPDRFSGHQFPNYSSELNVNALLLGDSALYLCASSLIEDEQHFGPGTRLTVT.

This clonotype was recorded many times. As DNA, the CDR3 is TGCAGTGCTAGAGGGCGTACTAGCACAGATACGCAGTATTTT. This encodes CSARGRTSTDTQYF. V gene TRBV20-1 combines with J gene TRBJ2-3; D call uncertain. Germline lookup yields CDR1 DFQATT and CDR2 SNEGSKA (reference sequence). CDR3 length: 14 residues. Trimming took off 1 base at V and 0 bases at J, with 8 bases between the two ends.

The rearrangement uses TRBV5-1 and TRBJ2-5, with D possibly called TRBD1 or TRBD2 (5 bases each). This CDR3 has 15 amino acids. V was pared by 3 bases and J by 3 bases, with 15 bases between. Germline values: CDR1 SGHRS, CDR2 YFSETQ. Here the CDR3 DNA reads TGCGCCAGCAGCTGGAGAGGGGCTAGGGAAGAGACCCAGTACTTC. This encodes CASSWRGAREETQYF.

This clonotype occurred a few times. The rearrangement uses TRBV5-1 and TRBJ1-4, with D tentatively TRBD1 (5 bases). Per the germline V gene, CDR1 is SGHRS and CDR2 is YFSETQ. The CDR3 spans 15 residues. The germline V and J ends were trimmed by 4 bases and 5 bases, with 15 bases remaining between them. CDR3: CASSLSGMNNEKLFF. The CDR3 DNA reads TGCGCCAGCAGCCTATCAGGGATGAACAATGAAAAACTGTTTTTT. The full variable domain, rest sourced from reference TRBV5-1 and TRBJ1-4, is KAGVTQTPRYLIKTRGQQVTLSCSPISGHRSVSWYQQTPGQGLQFLFEYFSETQRNKGNFPGRFSGRQFSNSRSEMNVSTLELGDSALYLCASSLSGMNNEKLFFGSGTQLSVL.

This clonotype was picked up many times. The chain recombines TRBV6-2 or TRBV6-3 with TRBJ1-5; TRBD1 is a possible D gene (6 bases). Germline CDR1 reads MNHEY; CDR2 reads SVGEGT. The CDR3 is 14 amino acids. V lost 6 bases and J lost 7, with 16 bases in between. This CDR3 reads CASSNGATGQPQHF. In nucleotides, the CDR3 is TGTGCCAGCAGCAACGGGGCGACAGGACAGCCCCAGCATTTT.